Listed below are T cell receptor beta chains from one sample, sequenced in a study of control samples from healthy donors and cancer patients. Method: immunoSEQ multiplex PCR; TCRdb's copy keeps in-frame clones and lacks some. The sample has 63,000 or so clones; around 82% are singletons. Sequences were obtained from blood. The receptors shown here come from a man between 45 and 60 years old in good health. CDR3s include the opening cysteine and the closing phenylalanine or tryptophan. A D gene is named only where the DNA matches it firmly. Clone size, where shown, is once, few, many, or a class for clones that have expanded.

D gene: .
V gene: TRBV5-1
J gene: TRBJ1-5
clone size: few
CDR3 length: 13
CDR3 DNA: TGCGCCAGCAGCTTGCTCAGCAATCAGCCCCAGCATTTT
CDR3 protein: CASSLLSNQPQHF

D gene: TRBD1
V gene: TRBV30
J gene: TRBJ1-2
clone size: .
CDR3 length: 19
CDR3 DNA: TGTGCCTGGAGTCCACTCAAGGGGGTTGGGACAGGGGGCGCAAAAGGCTACACCTTC
CDR3 protein: CAWSPLKGVGTGGAKGYTF

D gene: .
V gene: TRBV28
J gene: TRBJ1-2
clone size: .
CDR3 length: 13
CDR3 DNA: TGTGCCAGCAGGGTCAGGGGCTTGGAGGGCTACACCTTC
CDR3 protein: CASRVRGLEGYTF

D gene: .
V gene: TRBV27
J gene: TRBJ2-3
clone size: .
CDR3 length: 15
CDR3 DNA: TGTGCCAGCAGTTTTTGGGGGGCGAGTCTGGATACGCAGTATTTT
CDR3 protein: CASSFWGASLDTQYF

D gene: .
V gene: TRBV5-1
J gene: TRBJ1-4
clone size: .
CDR3 length: 15
CDR3 DNA: TGCGCCAGCAGCCAGGACGGCGTAAGAAATGAAAAACTGTTTTTT
CDR3 protein: CASSQDGVRNEKLFF

D gene: .
V gene: TRBV7-3
J gene: TRBJ1-1
clone size: .
CDR3 length: 15
CDR3 DNA: TGTGCCAGCAGTTCTGATGCGGGACGAGGGACTGAAGCTTTCTTT
CDR3 protein: CASSSDAGRGTEAFF

D gene: TRBD1
V gene: TRBV29-1
J gene: TRBJ2-3
clone size: few
CDR3 length: 13
CDR3 DNA: TGCAGCACCGGACAGGTGATCTCAGATACGCAGTATTTT
CDR3 protein: CSTGQVISDTQYF

D gene: .
V gene: TRBV24-1
J gene: TRBJ1-4
clone size: .
CDR3 length: 12
CDR3 DNA: TGTGCCACCAGTGATTTGCAAGAAAAACTGTTTTTT
CDR3 protein: CATSDLQEKLFF

D gene: TRBD2
V gene: TRBV11-1
J gene: TRBJ2-3
clone size: .
CDR3 length: 16
CDR3 DNA: TGTGCCAGCAGCTTAGTAGCGGGGGGCGGCACAGATACGCAGTATTTT
CDR3 protein: CASSLVAGGGTDTQYF

D gene: .
V gene: TRBV7-8
J gene: TRBJ1-1
clone size: .
CDR3 length: 14
CDR3 DNA: TGTGCCAGCAGCTTAGCGCTCGGGGGCACTGAAGCTTTCTTT
CDR3 protein: CASSLALGGTEAFF

D gene: .
V gene: TRBV7-2
J gene: TRBJ1-5
clone size: few
CDR3 length: 14
CDR3 DNA: TGTGCCAGCAGCTTAGGGCTGAACAATCAGCCCCAGCATTTT
CDR3 protein: CASSLGLNNQPQHF

D gene: .
V gene: TRBV5-4
J gene: TRBJ1-1
clone size: .
CDR3 length: 14
CDR3 DNA: TGTGCCAGCAGCTTGATGGGGGGGAGAACTGAAGCTTTCTTT
CDR3 protein: CASSLMGGRTEAFF

D gene: .
V gene: TRBV19
J gene: TRBJ2-7
clone size: few
CDR3 length: 14
CDR3 DNA: TGTGCCAGTAGTCCCGGGACGGTCTCCTACGAGCAGTACTTC
CDR3 protein: CASSPGTVSYEQYF

D gene: .
V gene: TRBV4-1
J gene: TRBJ1-4
clone size: .
CDR3 length: 16
CDR3 DNA: TGCGCCAGCAGCCAAGATTGGCCGTCAACTAATGAAAAACTGTTTTTT
CDR3 protein: CASSQDWPSTNEKLFF

D gene: .
V gene: TRBV7-3
J gene: TRBJ2-1
clone size: .
CDR3 length: 13
CDR3 DNA: TGTGCCAGCAGATATAACAGGTTGTCTGAGCAGTTCTTC
CDR3 protein: CASRYNRLSEQFF

D gene: .
V gene: TRBV5-4
J gene: TRBJ1-1
clone size: .
CDR3 length: 15
CDR3 DNA: TGTGCCAGCAGCTTGCGGGGGACCCCGAACACTGAAGCTTTCTTT
CDR3 protein: CASSLRGTPNTEAFF

D gene: .
V gene: TRBV5-1
J gene: TRBJ2-5
clone size: .
CDR3 length: 15
CDR3 DNA: TGCGCCAGCAGCTTGTCAGGGGGGAACCAAGAGACCCAGTACTTC
CDR3 protein: CASSLSGGNQETQYF

D gene: TRBD1
V gene: TRBV10-3
J gene: TRBJ1-5
clone size: .
CDR3 length: 14
CDR3 DNA: TGTGCCATCAGTGAAGGGGGCCAGCATCAGCCCCAGCATTTT
CDR3 protein: CAISEGGQHQPQHF